The 23 T cell receptor beta chains listed next were all sequenced from one sample in a study of shared clonotypes between healthy human individuals. Clones were sequenced by immunoSEQ multiplex PCR, and TCRdb holds only the in-frame ones, with some missing. The sample holds about 2.3 million clones; approximately 90% are singletons and the top ten take around 0.38%. Sequencing input: naive CD4+ T cells from PBMCs. Subset here: CD45RA+ positively selected. The source of these receptors is a man younger than 35 in good health. Some clones in this sample may be carry-over from other donors' samples.

The rearrangement joins TRBV27 to TRBJ1-5; D possibly corresponds to TRBD1 (5 bases). CDR1 and CDR2 from the germline V gene are MNHEY and SMNVEV (reference sequence). The CDR3 is made up of 13 amino acids. Trimming took off 2 bases at V and 5 bases at J, with 7 bases between the two ends. The CDR3 nucleotides are TGTGCCAGCAGTTTAGGCAGGGATCAGCCCCAGCATTTT. Translated: CASSLGRDQPQHF.

This chain uses TRBV30 with TRBJ2-1, with TRBD2 identical over 8 bases. Germline-derived CDR1 and CDR2 are GTSNPN and SVGIG (reference sequence). V lost 2 bases to trimming and J lost 1 base; unmatched junction nucleotides: 7. The CDR3 consists of 16 residues. The CDR3 reads CAWSRVAGPSYNEQFF. The CDR3 nucleotides are TGTGCCTGGAGTCGGGTAGCGGGACCTTCCTACAATGAGCAGTTCTTC.

J is TRBJ2-7 and V is TRBV7-2, with D possibly TRBD1 on 6 matching bases. Germline V gene data show CDR1 as SGHTA and CDR2 as FQGNSA. CDR3 length equals 19 residues. The V and J ends lost 5 bases and 0 bases respectively, with 26 bases between them. CDR3 loop: CASSLVDRTGLKSSYEQYF. The DNA for the CDR3 is TGTGCCAGCAGCCTCGTGGACAGAACCGGCCTCAAAAGCTCCTACGAGCAGTACTTC.

V is TRBV2 and J is TRBJ1-1; the D is unclear. The CDR3 totals 12 residues. Germline-derived CDR1 and CDR2 are SNHLY and FYNNEI. V lost 1 base and J 11 bases, leaving 11 bases between the germline ends. CDR3 in DNA: TGTGCCAGCAGTGAAGAGCGGGCGGGGGCTTTCTTT. Its translation is CASSEERAGAFF.

The V gene is TRBV6-1, the J gene TRBJ1-2; D is undetermined. Germline CDR1 MNHNS, CDR2 SASEGT. The CDR3 consists of 12 residues. V dropped 3 bases and J dropped 4 bases, with 6 bases sitting between them. CDR3 loop: CASSDRSYGYTF. CDR3 sequence (DNA): TGTGCCAGCAGTGACAGGAGCTATGGCTACACCTTC.

This clone was seen only once. V usage is TRBV15 and J usage is TRBJ1-5, with D possibly being TRBD1 (5 bases). The CDR3 covers 15 residues. V shed 1 base and J shed 3 bases, with 10 bases lying between them. Germline V gene sequence: CDR1 LNHNV, CDR2 YYDKDF (reference sequence). CDR3 residues: CATSRGGDFNQPQHF. The CDR3 nucleotides read TGTGCCACCAGCAGAGGGGGGGATTTCAATCAGCCCCAGCATTTT.

This CDR3 reads CASTPESYYNSPLHF. In DNA form, the CDR3 reads TGTGCCAGCACACCGGAGAGCTACTATAATTCACCCCTCCACTTT. The V gene is TRBV7-8, the J gene TRBJ1-6; no firm D call. There are 15 residues in the CDR3. Germline lookup yields CDR1 SGHVS and CDR2 FQNEAQ. Trimming pared 7 bases from V and 3 bases from J, leaving 13 bases between.

CDR3 sequence: CASTTGANADTQYF. CDR3 sequence (DNA): TGTGCCAGTACAACAGGGGCGAATGCAGATACGCAGTATTTT. The chain joins TRBV19 to TRBJ2-3; TRBD1 matches at 7 bases. The CDR3 contains 14 residues. Germline values: CDR1 LNHDA, CDR2 SQIVND (reference sequence). With V trimmed by 7 bases and J by 4 bases, 8 bases remained unmatched.

The chain uses TRBV5-4 and TRBJ2-2, with D unclear. Germline lookup yields CDR1 SGHNT and CDR2 YYREEE (reference sequence). V was shortened by 2 bases and J by 0 bases, with 8 bases between the two germline ends. The CDR3 is 15 amino acids. Here the CDR3 DNA reads TGTGCCAGCAGCTTTCCAAGCGCGAACACCGGGGAGCTGTTTTTT. It is translated as CASSFPSANTGELFF.

This clone has only a few counts. This rearrangement joins TRBV6-6 to TRBJ1-1; TRBD1 matches 7 bases. Germline-derived CDR1 and CDR2 are MNHNY and SVGAGI (reference sequence). Trimming at V came to 2 bases and at J to 6 bases, leaving 9 bases not matched to a gene. The CDR3 is 15 residues long. The CDR3 region is CASSYTLTGKPEAFF. The CDR3 region has the DNA TGTGCCAGCAGTTACACCCTGACAGGGAAACCTGAAGCTTTCTTT.

The chain couples TRBV18 to TRBJ1-5; no firm D call. Trimming left V 0 bases short and J 4 bases short, with 4 bases between. Germline V CDR1 and CDR2: KGHSH, LQKENI. The CDR3 sequence is 13 residues long. DNA of the CDR3: TGTGCCAGCTCACCACCGAAGAATCAGCCCCAGCATTTT. Translated: CASSPPKNQPQHF.

V usage is TRBV5-1 and J usage is TRBJ2-3, with TRBD2 matching over 11 bases. This CDR3 contains 15 residues. The germline V gene has CDR1 SGHRS and CDR2 YFSETQ. V lost 7 bases, J lost 3 bases, and 7 bases stayed unmatched. The CDR3 protein is CASGPGTSGTDTQYF. As DNA, the CDR3 is TGCGCCAGCGGCCCCGGGACTAGCGGAACAGATACGCAGTATTTT.

DNA for the CDR3: TGTGCCAGCAGCTTAGATGGTGGTAGCGGGAGAAGGTCCTACAATGAGCAGTTCTTC. This gives the protein CASSLDGGSGRRSYNEQFF. The chain links TRBV7-2 to TRBJ2-1; 9 positions agree with TRBD2. The germline V gene has CDR1 SGHTA and CDR2 FQGNSA. The CDR3 length is 19 residues. Trimming removed 1 base from V and 1 base from J; junction bases left unmatched: 11.

The CDR3 DNA reads as TGTGCCGGGAGGCGGGAGGGTTACAATGAGCAGTTCTTC. It codes for CAGRREGYNEQFF. This sequence joins TRBV6-4 and TRBJ2-1; 9 bases map to TRBD2. With 11 bases clipped from V and 4 bases from J, the junction kept 6 bases outside the gene matches. The germline gives CDR1 MRHNA, CDR2 SNTAGT. The CDR3 is 13 residues long.

The chain has TRBV6-7 and TRBJ2-2; D is uncertain. TRBV6-7 is treated as an ORF (open reading frame) with a function not yet certain. The CDR3 has 17 residues. The germline V and J ends were trimmed by 2 bases and 0 bases, with 13 bases remaining between them. The CDR3 spells CASSYEQAPANTGELFF. CDR3 bases: TGTGCCAGCAGTTACGAGCAGGCCCCGGCGAACACCGGGGAGCTGTTTTTT.

The V call is TRBV27, the J call TRBJ1-5; TRBD1 matches at 10 bases. Trimming removed 4 bases from V and 6 bases from J; junction bases left unmatched: 9. CDR3 length: 16 amino acids. The germline V gene has CDR1 MNHEY and CDR2 SMNVEV (reference sequence). This CDR3 is CASSSNDGQGGQPQHF. DNA of the CDR3: TGTGCCAGCAGTTCAAATGACGGACAGGGGGGTCAGCCCCAGCATTTT.

This chain joins TRBV7-2 and TRBJ1-2; D perhaps matches TRBD1 (6 bases). V was pared by 5 bases and J by 5 bases, with 18 bases between. This CDR3 has 15 amino acids. CDR1 SGHTA and CDR2 FQGNSA come from the germline V gene. The CDR3 reads CASSPTRQVTYGYTF. The DNA for the CDR3 is TGTGCCAGCAGCCCAACACGACAGGTGACATATGGCTACACCTTC.

V usage is TRBV5-1 and J usage is TRBJ2-5; TRBD1 matches at 8 bases. V was pared by 7 bases and J by 4 bases, with 9 bases of the junction left unmatched. Germline V gene sequence: CDR1 SGHRS, CDR2 YFSETQ. The CDR3 has 14 residues. The CDR3 loop is CASDSTGEGETQYF. CDR3 DNA sequence: TGCGCCAGCGACTCGACAGGGGAAGGAGAGACCCAGTACTTC. Full variable domain (rest looked up from reference TRBV5-1 and TRBJ2-5): KAGVTQTPRYLIKTRGQQVTLSCSPISGHRSVSWYQQTPGQGLQFLFEYFSETQRNKGNFPGRFSGRQFSNSRSEMNVSTLELGDSALYLCASDSTGEGETQYFGPGTRLLVL.

The chain has TRBV6-4 and TRBJ1-1; D ambiguous. V lost 4 bases and J 0 bases, leaving 6 bases between the germline ends. The CDR3 runs 13 residues. Germline V gene sequence: CDR1 MRHNA, CDR2 SNTAGT. The CDR3 here is CASSVGMNTEAFF. The CDR3 bases are TGTGCCAGCAGTGTCGGTATGAACACTGAAGCTTTCTTT.

The chain joins TRBV9 to TRBJ2-3; the match to TRBD2 covers 9 bases. Germline V gene lookup returns CDR1 SGDLS and CDR2 YYNGEE. After removal of 0 bases from V and 4 bases from J, the junction contained 3 bases not matched to a gene. This CDR3 region has 15 residues. The CDR3 here is CASSVVIAGADTQYF. The CDR3 coding sequence is TGTGCCAGCAGCGTAGTAATAGCGGGAGCAGATACGCAGTATTTT.

The chain combines TRBV27 with TRBJ1-1; D possibly corresponds to TRBD1 (5 bases). Trimming removed 6 bases at V and 11 bases at J, with 19 bases between. Germline CDR1 reads MNHEY; CDR2 reads SMNVEV (reference sequence). This CDR3 contains 13 residues. In nucleotides, the CDR3 is TGTGCCAGCAGGCTTAGGAGGGGTCTGTCTGCTTTCTTT. Amino acid sequence: CASRLRRGLSAFF.

Turning to this clone: Other DNA sequences from this sample encode an identical CDR3 as well. The chain joins TRBV30 to TRBJ1-1; no reliable D call. CDR1 and CDR2 from the germline V gene are GTSNPN and SVGIG (reference sequence). The length of the CDR3 is 15 residues. V gave up 0 bases and J gave up 1 base, with 12 bases separating them. This CDR3 is CAWSVLGRANTEAFF. The CDR3 coding sequence is TGTGCCTGGAGTGTACTAGGACGGGCGAACACTGAAGCTTTCTTT.

Note on this clone: The same CDR3 can be traced to other DNA sequences in this sample. The rearrangement links TRBV28 to TRBJ2-1; the D gene is possibly TRBD1 (5 bases). Germline V gene data show CDR1 as MDHEN and CDR2 as SYDVKM. V dropped 4 bases and J dropped 0 bases, with 10 bases sitting between them. This CDR3 has 15 residues. The CDR3 spells CASSSTGRSYNEQFF. The CDR3 DNA sequence: TGTGCCAGCAGTTCTACAGGCCGCTCCTACAATGAGCAGTTCTTC.